The clone carrying this T cell receptor (beta chain) was seen repeatedly, ten times or more. Its antigen remains unidentified. This sample stems from a study of T cell repertoires in cytomegalovirus infection. About the study: It was recently identified HLA-C-restricted and well-studied HLA-B-restricted CMV epitopes that the study used.

Findings and caveats of the study: CMV-specific HLA-C-restricted TCR beta clonotypes dominated the ex vivo response.

TCRdb reprocessed the reads with MiXCR, giving one entry per CDR3 protein. The sample consists of roughly 160,000 distinct CDR3 sequences, about 20% of them appearing once. Germline CDR1 SGHAT, CDR2 FQDESV (reference sequence). With 3 bases removed from V and 4 bases from J, the gap between germline ends came to 16 bases. The length of the CDR3 is 15 residues. The material sequenced was CD8+ T cells from cultured PBMCs, taken from culture after CMV antigen stimulation. The sequence was obtained from a human donor in good health (CMV status not recorded). Some clones in this sample may be carry-over from other donors' samples. The chain links TRBV11-1 to TRBJ2-7; a possible D gene is TRBD1 (6 bases). Written as DNA, the CDR3 is TGTGCCAGCAGCTTGCGAAGGGGGACCGCATACGAGCAGTACTTC. Protein product: CASSLRRGTAYEQYF.